The present entry profiles one T cell receptor (beta chain) with its context. This CDR3 contains 14 residues. Germline V CDR1 and CDR2: GTSNPN, SVGIG (reference sequence). V lost 4 bases and J 4 bases, leaving 17 bases between the germline ends. The data stem from a study of shared clonotypes between healthy human individuals. Several immunoSEQ plates held equal portions of the genomic DNA taken from each subset. Sequencing used immunoSEQ multiplex PCR; TCRdb keeps in-frame clones, though not all of them. Here the sample spans some 1.1 million clones, approximately 80% being singletons. CD4+ cells were split into CD45RA+ naive and CD45RA-negative memory subsets.

This clonotype was obtained from a man younger than 35 in good health. Some clones in this sample may be carry-over from other donors' samples. Sample: memory CD4+ T cells from PBMCs. Subset here: CD45RA-negative fraction. The chain uses TRBV30 and TRBJ2-7; perhaps TRBD2 as D (6 bases). CDR3 coding DNA: TGTGCCTGGATGACCGCGGGCGGGGTTTACGAGCAGTACTTC. This gives the protein CAWMTAGGVYEQYF.